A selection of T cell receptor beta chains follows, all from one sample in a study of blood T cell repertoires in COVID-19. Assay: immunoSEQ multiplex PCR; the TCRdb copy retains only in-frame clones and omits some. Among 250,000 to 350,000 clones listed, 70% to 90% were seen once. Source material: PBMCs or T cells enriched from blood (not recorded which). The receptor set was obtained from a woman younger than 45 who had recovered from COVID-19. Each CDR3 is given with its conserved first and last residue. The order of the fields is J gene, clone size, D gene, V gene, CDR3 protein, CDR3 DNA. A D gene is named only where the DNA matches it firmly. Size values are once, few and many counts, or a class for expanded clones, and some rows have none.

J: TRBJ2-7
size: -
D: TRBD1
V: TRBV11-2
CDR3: CASSPRDRGSYEQYF
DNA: TGTGCCAGCAGCCCTCGGGACAGGGGCTCCTACGAGCAGTACTTC

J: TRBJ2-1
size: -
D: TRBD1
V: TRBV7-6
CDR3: CASSLGGQGYNEQFF
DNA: TGTGCCAGCAGCTTAGGGGGACAGGGTTACAATGAGCAGTTCTTC

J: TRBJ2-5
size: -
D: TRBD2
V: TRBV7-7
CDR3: CASSRGLAGDETQYF
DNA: TGTGCCAGCAGCCGGGGACTAGCGGGAGACGAGACCCAGTACTTC

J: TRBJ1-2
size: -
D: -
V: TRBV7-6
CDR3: CASSLARGYGYTF
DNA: TGTGCCAGCAGCTTAGCGCGCGGGTATGGCTACACCTTC

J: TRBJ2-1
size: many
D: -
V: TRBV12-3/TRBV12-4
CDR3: CASSQGGNEQFF
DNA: TGTGCCAGCAGTCAGGGAGGCAATGAGCAGTTCTTC

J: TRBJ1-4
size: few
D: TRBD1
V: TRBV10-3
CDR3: CAISQGEVSTNEKLFF
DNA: TGTGCCATCAGTCAGGGGGAGGTTTCAACTAATGAAAAACTGTTTTTT

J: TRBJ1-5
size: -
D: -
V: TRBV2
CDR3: CASSETPDGTNQPQHF
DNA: TGTGCCAGCAGTGAAACCCCGGACGGGACTAATCAGCCCCAGCATTTT

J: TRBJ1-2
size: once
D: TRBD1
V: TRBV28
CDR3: CASSSGQGDYGYTF
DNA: TGTGCCAGCAGTTCCGGACAGGGGGACTATGGCTACACCTTC

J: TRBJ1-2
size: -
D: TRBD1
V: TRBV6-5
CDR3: CASSYGTVGYGYTF
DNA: TGTGCCAGCAGTTACGGGACAGTCGGCTATGGCTACACCTTC

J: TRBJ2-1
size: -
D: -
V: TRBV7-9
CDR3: CASSTSESYNEQFF
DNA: TGTGCCAGCAGCACCTCCGAGTCATACAATGAGCAGTTCTTC

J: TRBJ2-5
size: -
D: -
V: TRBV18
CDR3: CASSQLWGDQETQYF
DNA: TGTGCCAGCTCCCAGTTATGGGGGGATCAAGAGACCCAGTACTTC

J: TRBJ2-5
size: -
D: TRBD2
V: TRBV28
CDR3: CAIAGTSGHGAQYF
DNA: TGTGCCATTGCCGGGACTAGCGGCCACGGGGCCCAGTACTTC

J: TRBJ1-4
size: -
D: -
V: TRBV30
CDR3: CAWSLQGGEKLFF
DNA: TGTGCCTGGAGCTTACAGGGTGGCGAAAAACTGTTTTTT

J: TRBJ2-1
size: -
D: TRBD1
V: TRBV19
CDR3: CASSMIQGRNEQFF
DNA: TGTGCCAGTAGTATGATACAGGGGCGGAATGAGCAGTTCTTC

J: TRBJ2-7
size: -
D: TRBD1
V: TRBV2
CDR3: CASTRDRGREQYF
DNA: TGTGCCAGCACCCGGGACAGGGGTCGGGAGCAGTACTTC

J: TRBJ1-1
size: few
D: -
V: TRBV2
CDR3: CASSEISLGGTEAFF
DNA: TGTGCCAGCAGTGAAATCTCCCTCGGTGGCACTGAAGCTTTCTTT

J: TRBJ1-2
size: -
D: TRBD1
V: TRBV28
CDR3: CASSSSGGLGYTF
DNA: TGTGCCAGCAGTTCCTCAGGGGGCCTAGGCTACACCTTC

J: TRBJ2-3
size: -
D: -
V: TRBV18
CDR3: CASSPVTAGDSDTQYF
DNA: TGTGCCAGCTCACCAGTAACGGCCGGAGACAGCGATACGCAGTATTTT

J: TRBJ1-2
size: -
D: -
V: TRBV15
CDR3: CATSRQEERGYTF
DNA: TGTGCCACCAGCAGACAGGAGGAGAGAGGCTACACCTTC

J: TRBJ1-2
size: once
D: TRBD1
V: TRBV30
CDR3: CAWRDRAANYGYTF
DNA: TGTGCCTGGAGAGACAGGGCCGCTAACTATGGCTACACCTTC

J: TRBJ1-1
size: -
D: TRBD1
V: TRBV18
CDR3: CASSPPLSRDRVLAFF
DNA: TGTGCCAGCTCACCACCCCTGTCCCGGGACAGGGTACTTGCTTTCTTT

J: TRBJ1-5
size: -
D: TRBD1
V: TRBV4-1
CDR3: CASSQGPGQPNQPQHF
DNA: TGCGCCAGCAGCCAAGGTCCGGGACAGCCTAATCAGCCCCAGCATTTT

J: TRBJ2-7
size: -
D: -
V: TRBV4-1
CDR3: CASSQGGRAGFKGEQYF
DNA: TGCGCCAGCAGCCAAGGGGGCAGGGCCGGTTTTAAGGGAGAGCAGTACTTC

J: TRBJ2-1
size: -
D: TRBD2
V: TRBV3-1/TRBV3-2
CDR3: CASSLRGGNLGEQFF
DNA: TGTGCCAGCAGCCTTCGGGGGGGAAACTTAGGGGAGCAGTTCTTC

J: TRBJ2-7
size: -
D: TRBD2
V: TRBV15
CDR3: CATSLFRSRGRPLGLAFYEQYF
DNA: TGTGCCACCAGCCTCTTCAGATCCAGGGGAAGGCCCTTAGGACTAGCCTTCTACGAGCAGTACTTC

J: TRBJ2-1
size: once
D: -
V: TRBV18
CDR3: CASSPVVGAGNEQFF
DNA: TGTGCCAGCTCACCGGTTGTGGGGGCGGGCAATGAGCAGTTCTTC

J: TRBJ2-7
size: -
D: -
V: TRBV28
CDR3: CASSSVFHEQYF
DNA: TGTGCCAGCAGTTCGGTCTTCCACGAGCAGTACTTC

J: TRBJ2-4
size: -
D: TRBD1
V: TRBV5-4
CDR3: CASSSQGAGDIQYF
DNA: TGTGCCAGCAGCTCACAGGGGGCAGGAGACATTCAGTACTTC

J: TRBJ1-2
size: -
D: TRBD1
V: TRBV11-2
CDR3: CASSPGQNYGYTF
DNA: TGTGCCAGCAGCCCGGGACAGAACTATGGCTACACCTTC

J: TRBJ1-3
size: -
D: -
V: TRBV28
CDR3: CASSLSSGNTIYF
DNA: TGTGCCAGCAGTTTATCTTCTGGAAACACCATATATTTT

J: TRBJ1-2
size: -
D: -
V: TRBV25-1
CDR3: CASSPRVETRGYTF
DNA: TGTGCCAGCAGTCCCCGGGTAGAGACCCGTGGCTACACCTTC

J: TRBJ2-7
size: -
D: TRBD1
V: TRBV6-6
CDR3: CASSYPGQGEVEQYF
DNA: TGTGCCAGCAGTTACCCGGGACAGGGGGAGGTCGAGCAGTACTTC

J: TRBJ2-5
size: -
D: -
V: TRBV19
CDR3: CASSINPGMDETQYF
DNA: TGTGCCAGTAGTATAAACCCAGGGATGGATGAGACCCAGTACTTC

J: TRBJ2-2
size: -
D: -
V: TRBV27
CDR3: CASSFQTGELFF
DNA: TGTGCCAGCAGTTTTCAAACCGGGGAGCTGTTTTTT

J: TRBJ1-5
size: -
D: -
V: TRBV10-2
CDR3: CASSDVGRGNGQPQHF
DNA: TGCGCCAGCAGTGACGTAGGGAGGGGGAATGGGCAGCCCCAGCATTTT

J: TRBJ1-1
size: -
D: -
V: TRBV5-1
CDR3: CASSLKQGEAFF
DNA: TGCGCCAGCAGCTTAAAGCAGGGTGAAGCTTTCTTT

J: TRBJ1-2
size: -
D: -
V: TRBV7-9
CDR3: CASSPTGWAYGYTF
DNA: TGTGCCAGCAGTCCTACAGGGTGGGCCTATGGCTACACCTTC

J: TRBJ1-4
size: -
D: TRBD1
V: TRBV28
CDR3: CASSYRQGAENEKLFF
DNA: TGTGCCAGCAGCTATCGACAGGGTGCTGAGAATGAAAAACTGTTTTTT

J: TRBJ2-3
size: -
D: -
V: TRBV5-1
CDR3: CASSSRSSTDTQYF
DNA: TGCGCCAGCAGCTCCCGGTCCAGCACAGATACGCAGTATTTT

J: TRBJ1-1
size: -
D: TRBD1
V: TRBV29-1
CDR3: CSATWDSQEAFF
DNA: TGCAGCGCCACTTGGGACAGCCAGGAAGCTTTCTTT

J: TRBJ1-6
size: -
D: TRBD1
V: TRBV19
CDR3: CASSFDSDRGSSPLHF
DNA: TGTGCCAGTAGTTTCGATTCGGACAGGGGAAGTTCACCCCTCCACTTT

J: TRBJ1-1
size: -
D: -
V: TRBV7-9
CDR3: CASTSRGENTEAFF
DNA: TGTGCCAGCACCTCACGGGGGGAGAACACTGAAGCTTTCTTT

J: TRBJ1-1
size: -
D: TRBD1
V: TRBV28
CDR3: CASTLGRDSQKNTEAFF
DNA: TGTGCCAGCACCTTGGGACGGGACAGTCAGAAGAACACTGAAGCTTTCTTT

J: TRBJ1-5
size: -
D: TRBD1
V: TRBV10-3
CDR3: CAISERTGGQPQHF
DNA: TGTGCCATCAGTGAGAGGACAGGCGGTCAGCCCCAGCATTTT

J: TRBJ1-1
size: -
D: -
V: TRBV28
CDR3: CASSPYRENTEAFF
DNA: TGTGCCAGCAGTCCTTACAGGGAGAACACTGAAGCTTTCTTT